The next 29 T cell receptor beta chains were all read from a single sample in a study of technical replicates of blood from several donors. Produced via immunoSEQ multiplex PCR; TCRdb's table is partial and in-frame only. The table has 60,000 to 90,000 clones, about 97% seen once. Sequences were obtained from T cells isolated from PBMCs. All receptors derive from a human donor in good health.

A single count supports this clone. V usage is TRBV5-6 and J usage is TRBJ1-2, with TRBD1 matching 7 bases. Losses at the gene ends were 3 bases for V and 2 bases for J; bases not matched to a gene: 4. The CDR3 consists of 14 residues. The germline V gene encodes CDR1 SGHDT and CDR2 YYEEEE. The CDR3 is CASSSPTGNYGYTF. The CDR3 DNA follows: TGTGCCAGCAGCTCACCGACAGGGAACTATGGCTACACCTTC.

The CDR3 DNA sequence: TGTGCCAGCGGGAGTAGAAACACCATATATTTT. Translating it yields CASGSRNTIYF. The genes are TRBV6-5 and TRBJ1-3; D gene uncertain. Per the germline V gene, CDR1 is MNHEY and CDR2 is SVGAGI. The V gene lost 8 bases and the J gene lost 5 bases, with 7 bases spanning the gap. The CDR3 length is 11 residues.

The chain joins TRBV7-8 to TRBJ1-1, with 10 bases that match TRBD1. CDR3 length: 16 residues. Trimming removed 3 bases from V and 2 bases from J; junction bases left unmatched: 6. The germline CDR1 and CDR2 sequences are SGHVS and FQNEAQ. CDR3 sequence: CASSFWTGGVNTEAFF. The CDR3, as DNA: TGTGCCAGCAGCTTCTGGACAGGGGGAGTAAACACTGAAGCTTTCTTT. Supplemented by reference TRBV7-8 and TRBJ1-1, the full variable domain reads GAGVSQSPRYKVAKRGQDVALRCDPISGHVSLFWYQQALGQGPEFLTYFQNEAQLDKSGLPSDRFFAERPEGSVSTLKIQRTQQEDSAVYLCASSFWTGGVNTEAFFGQGTRLTVV.

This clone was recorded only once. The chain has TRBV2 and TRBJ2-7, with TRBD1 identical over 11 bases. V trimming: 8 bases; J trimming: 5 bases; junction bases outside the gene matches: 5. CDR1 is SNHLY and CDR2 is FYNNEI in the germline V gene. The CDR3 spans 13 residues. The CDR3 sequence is CASEDRGLDEQYF. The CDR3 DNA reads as TGTGCCAGCGAGGACAGGGGGCTGGACGAGCAGTACTTC. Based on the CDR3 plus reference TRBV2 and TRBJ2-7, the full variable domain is EPEVTQTPSHQVTQMGQEVILRCVPISNHLYFYWYRQILGQKVEFLVSFYNNEISEKSEIFDDQFSVERPDGSNFTLKIRSTKLEDSAMYFCASEDRGLDEQYFGPGTRLTVT.

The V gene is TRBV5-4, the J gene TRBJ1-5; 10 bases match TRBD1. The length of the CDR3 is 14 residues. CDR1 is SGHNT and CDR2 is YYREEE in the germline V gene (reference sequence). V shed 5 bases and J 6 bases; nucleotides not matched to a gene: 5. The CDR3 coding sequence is TGTGCCAGCAGTCCCGGGACAGGGGTTCAGCCCCAGCATTTT. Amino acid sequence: CASSPGTGVQPQHF.

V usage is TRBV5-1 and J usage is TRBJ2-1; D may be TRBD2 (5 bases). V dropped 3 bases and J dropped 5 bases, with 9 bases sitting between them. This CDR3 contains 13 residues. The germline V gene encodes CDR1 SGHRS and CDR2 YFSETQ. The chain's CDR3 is CASSSRGDNEQFF. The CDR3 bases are TGCGCCAGCAGCTCCCGGGGAGACAATGAGCAGTTCTTC.

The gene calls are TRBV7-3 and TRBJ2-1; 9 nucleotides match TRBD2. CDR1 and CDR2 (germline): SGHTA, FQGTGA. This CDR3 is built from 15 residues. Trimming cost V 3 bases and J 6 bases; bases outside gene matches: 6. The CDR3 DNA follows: TGTGCCAGCAGCTTTAGCGGGAGTCTGGGCAATGAGCAGTTCTTC. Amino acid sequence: CASSFSGSLGNEQFF. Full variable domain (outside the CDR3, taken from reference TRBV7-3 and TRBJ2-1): GAGVSQTPSNKVTEKGKYVELRCDPISGHTALYWYRQSLGQGPEFLIYFQGTGAADDSGLPNDRFFAVRPEGSVSTLKIQRTERGDSAVYLCASSFSGSLGNEQFFGPGTRLTVL.

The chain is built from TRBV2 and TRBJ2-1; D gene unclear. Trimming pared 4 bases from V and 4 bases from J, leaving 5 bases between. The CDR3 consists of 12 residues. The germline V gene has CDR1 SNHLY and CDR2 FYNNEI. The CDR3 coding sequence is TGTGCCAGCAGTGTGACTTACAATGAGCAGTTCTTC. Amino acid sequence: CASSVTYNEQFF.

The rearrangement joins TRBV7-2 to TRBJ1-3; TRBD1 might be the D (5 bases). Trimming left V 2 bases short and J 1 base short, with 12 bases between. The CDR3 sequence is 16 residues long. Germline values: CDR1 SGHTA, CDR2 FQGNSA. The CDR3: CASSLFGGNSGNTIYF. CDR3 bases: TGTGCCAGCAGCTTATTCGGGGGAAATTCTGGAAACACCATATATTTT. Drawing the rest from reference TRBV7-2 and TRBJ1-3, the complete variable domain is GAGVSQSPSNKVTEKGKDVELRCDPISGHTALYWYRQSLGQGLEFLIYFQGNSAPDKSGLPSDRFSAERTGGSVSTLTIQRTQQEDSAVYLCASSLFGGNSGNTIYFGEGSWLTVV.

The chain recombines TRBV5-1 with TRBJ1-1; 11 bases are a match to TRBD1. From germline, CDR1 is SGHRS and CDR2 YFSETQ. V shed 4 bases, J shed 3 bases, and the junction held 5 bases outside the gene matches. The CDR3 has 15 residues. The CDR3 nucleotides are TGCGCCAGCAGCACCGGGACAGGGGGGGACACTGAAGCTTTCTTT. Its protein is CASSTGTGGDTEAFF.

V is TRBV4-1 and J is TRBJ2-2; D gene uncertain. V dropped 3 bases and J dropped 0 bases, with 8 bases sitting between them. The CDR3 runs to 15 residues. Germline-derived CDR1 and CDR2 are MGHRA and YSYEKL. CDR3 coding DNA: TGCGCCAGCAGCCAGAGACTTCCGAACACCGGGGAGCTGTTTTTT. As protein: CASSQRLPNTGELFF.

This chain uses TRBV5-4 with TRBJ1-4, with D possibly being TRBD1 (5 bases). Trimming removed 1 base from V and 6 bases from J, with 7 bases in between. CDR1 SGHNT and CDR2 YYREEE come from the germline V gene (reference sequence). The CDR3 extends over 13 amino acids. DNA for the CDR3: TGTGCCAGCAGCTTGTCGGGGGATGAAAAACTGTTTTTT. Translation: CASSLSGDEKLFF.

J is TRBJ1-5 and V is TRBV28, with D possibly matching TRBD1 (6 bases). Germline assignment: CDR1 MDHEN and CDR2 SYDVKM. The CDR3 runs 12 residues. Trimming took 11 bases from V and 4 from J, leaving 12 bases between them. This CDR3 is CASVQGNQPQHF. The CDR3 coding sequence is TGTGCCTCTGTACAGGGAAATCAGCCCCAGCATTTT. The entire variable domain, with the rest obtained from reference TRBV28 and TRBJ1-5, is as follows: DVKVTQSSRYLVKRTGEKVFLECVQDMDHENMFWYRQDPGLGLRLIYFSYDVKMKEKGDIPEGYSVSREKKERFSLILESASTNQTSMYLCASVQGNQPQHFGDGTRLSIL.

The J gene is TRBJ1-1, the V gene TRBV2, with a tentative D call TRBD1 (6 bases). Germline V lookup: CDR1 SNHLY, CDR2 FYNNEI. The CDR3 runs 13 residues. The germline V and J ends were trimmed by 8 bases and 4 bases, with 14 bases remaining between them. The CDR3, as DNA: TGTGCCAGCTTACGGGACACGGGCACTGAAGCTTTCTTT. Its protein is CASLRDTGTEAFF.

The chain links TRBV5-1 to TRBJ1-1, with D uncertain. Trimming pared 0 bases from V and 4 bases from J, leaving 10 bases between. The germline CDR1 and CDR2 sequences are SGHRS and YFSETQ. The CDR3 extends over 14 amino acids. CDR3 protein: CASSLVEGSTEAFF. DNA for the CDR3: TGCGCCAGCAGCTTGGTGGAAGGGAGCACTGAAGCTTTCTTT.

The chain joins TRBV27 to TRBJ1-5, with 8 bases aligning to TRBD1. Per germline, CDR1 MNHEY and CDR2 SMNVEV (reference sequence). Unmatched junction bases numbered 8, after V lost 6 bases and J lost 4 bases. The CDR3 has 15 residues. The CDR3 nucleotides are TGTGCCAGCAGCTGGACAGGGCAGTCAAATCAGCCCCAGCATTTT. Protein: CASSWTGQSNQPQHF.

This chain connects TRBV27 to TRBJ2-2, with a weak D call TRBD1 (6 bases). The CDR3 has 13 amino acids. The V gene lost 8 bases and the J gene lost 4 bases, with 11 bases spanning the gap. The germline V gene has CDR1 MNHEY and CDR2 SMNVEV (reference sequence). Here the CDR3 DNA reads TGTGCCAGCGGTGGGACACGCACCGGGGAGCTGTTTTTT. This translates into CASGGTRTGELFF.

CDR3: CASSEVIQGKAFF. In nucleotides, the CDR3 is TGTGCCAGCAGTGAAGTAATACAGGGTAAAGCTTTCTTT. This chain uses TRBV2 with TRBJ1-1, with TRBD1 as a possible D gene (6 bases). Germline assignment: CDR1 SNHLY and CDR2 FYNNEI. V was shortened by 1 base and J by 9 bases, with 12 bases between the two germline ends. CDR3 length: 13 residues. The variable domain in full, completed from reference TRBV2 and TRBJ1-1, reads EPEVTQTPSHQVTQMGQEVILRCVPISNHLYFYWYRQILGQKVEFLVSFYNNEISEKSEIFDDQFSVERPDGSNFTLKIRSTKLEDSAMYFCASSEVIQGKAFFGQGTRLTVV.

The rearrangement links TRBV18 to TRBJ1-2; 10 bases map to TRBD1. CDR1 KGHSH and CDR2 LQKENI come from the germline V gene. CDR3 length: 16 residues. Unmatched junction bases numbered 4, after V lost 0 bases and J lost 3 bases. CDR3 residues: CASSPPNGQGDYGYTF. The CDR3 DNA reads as TGTGCCAGCTCACCACCGAACGGACAGGGGGACTATGGCTACACCTTC. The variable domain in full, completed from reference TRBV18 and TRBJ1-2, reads NAGVMQNPRHLVRRRGQEARLRCSPMKGHSHVYWYRQLPEEGLKFMVYLQKENIIDESGMPKERFSAEFPKEGPSILRIQQVVRGDSAAYFCASSPPNGQGDYGYTFGSGTRLTVV.

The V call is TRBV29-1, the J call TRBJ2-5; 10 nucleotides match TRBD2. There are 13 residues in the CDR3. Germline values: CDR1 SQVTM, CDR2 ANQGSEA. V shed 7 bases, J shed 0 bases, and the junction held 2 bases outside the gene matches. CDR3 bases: TGCAGCGCCCTAGCGGGGGACCAAGAGACCCAGTACTTC. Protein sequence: CSALAGDQETQYF.

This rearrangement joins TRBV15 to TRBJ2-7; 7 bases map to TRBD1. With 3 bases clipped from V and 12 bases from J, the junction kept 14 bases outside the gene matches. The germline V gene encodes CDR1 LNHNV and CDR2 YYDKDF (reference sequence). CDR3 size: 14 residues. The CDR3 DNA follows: TGTGCCACCAGCAGCTGGGGACAGTTTTCCCCGAGGTACTTC. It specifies CATSSWGQFSPRYF. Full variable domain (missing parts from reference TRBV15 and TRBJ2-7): DAMVIQNPRYQVTQFGKPVTLSCSQTLNHNVMYWYQQKSSQAPKLLFHYYDKDFNNEADTPDNFQSRRPNTSFCFLDIRSPGLGDTAMYLCATSSWGQFSPRYFGPGTRLTVT.

As DNA, the CDR3 is TGTGCCAGCAGCTTCAGGCTAGCGGGCTACCACGAGCAGTACTTC. Translation: CASSFRLAGYHEQYF. V gene TRBV7-6 combines with J gene TRBJ2-7; 8 bases line up with TRBD2. Germline values: CDR1 SGHVS, CDR2 FNYEAQ. The J segment lost 5 bases and the V segment lost 3 bases, leaving 9 bases of the junction unmatched. The CDR3 totals 15 residues.

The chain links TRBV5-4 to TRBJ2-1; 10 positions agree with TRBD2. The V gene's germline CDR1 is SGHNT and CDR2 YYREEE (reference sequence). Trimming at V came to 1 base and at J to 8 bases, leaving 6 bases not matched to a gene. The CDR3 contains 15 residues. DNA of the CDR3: TGTGCCAGCAGCTTGTCAGCGGGAGGGCCCTATGAGCAGTTCTTC. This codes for CASSLSAGGPYEQFF.

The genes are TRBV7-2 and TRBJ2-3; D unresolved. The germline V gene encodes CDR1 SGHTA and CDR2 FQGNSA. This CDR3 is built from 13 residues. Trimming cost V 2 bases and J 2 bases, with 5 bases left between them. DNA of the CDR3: TGTGCCAGCAGCTTATTTCTCACAGATACGCAGTATTTT. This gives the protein CASSLFLTDTQYF.

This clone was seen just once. For the CDR3, the DNA is TGTGCCAGCAGAAATCTCGGACAGGGCGCCTATGGCTACACCTTC. Its protein product is CASRNLGQGAYGYTF. The V gene is TRBV6-5, the J gene TRBJ1-2; 8 nucleotides line up with TRBD1. Trimming took 6 bases from V and 4 from J; bases not matched to a gene: 10. The germline gives CDR1 MNHEY, CDR2 SVGAGI. This CDR3 has 15 residues.

The CDR3 reads CASSLKKTGILRETQYF. CDR3 DNA sequence: TGTGCCAGCAGCTTAAAAAAGACAGGAATTCTGCGAGAGACCCAGTACTTC. The rearrangement joins TRBV5-4 to TRBJ2-5; D is possibly TRBD1 (6 bases). The CDR3 is 17 residues long. Trimming left V 2 bases short and J 4 bases short, with 21 bases between. Germline CDR1 SGHNT, CDR2 YYREEE (reference sequence).

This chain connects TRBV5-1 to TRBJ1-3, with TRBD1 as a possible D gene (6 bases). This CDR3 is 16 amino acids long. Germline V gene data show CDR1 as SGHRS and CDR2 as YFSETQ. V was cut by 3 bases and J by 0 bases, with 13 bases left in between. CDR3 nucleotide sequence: TGCGCCAGCAGCTCCTCGGGACAACTCTCTGGAAACACCATATATTTT. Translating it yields CASSSSGQLSGNTIYF.

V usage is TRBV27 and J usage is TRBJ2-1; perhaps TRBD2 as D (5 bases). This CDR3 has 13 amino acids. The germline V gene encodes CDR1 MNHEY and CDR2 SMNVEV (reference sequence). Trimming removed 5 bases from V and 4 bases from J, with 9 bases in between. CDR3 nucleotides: TGTGCCAGCAGTCTCGGGGTTTACAATGAGCAGTTCTTC. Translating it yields CASSLGVYNEQFF.

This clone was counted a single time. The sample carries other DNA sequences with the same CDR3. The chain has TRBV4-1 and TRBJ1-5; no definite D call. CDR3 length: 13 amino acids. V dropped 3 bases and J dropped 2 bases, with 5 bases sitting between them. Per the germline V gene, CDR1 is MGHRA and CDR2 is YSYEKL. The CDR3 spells CASSQGGNQPQHF. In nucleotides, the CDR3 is TGCGCCAGCAGCCAGGGAGGCAATCAGCCCCAGCATTTT.